One sample yielded the 9 T cell receptor beta chains listed below, sequenced in a study of Graves' ophthalmopathy and Graves' hyperthyroidism. Researchers took RNA transcripts and amplified TCR beta CDR3 regions from them. RT-PCR was first run with HTBI primers, then multiplex PCR in a second round. TCRdb analysed the multiplex PCR reads with MiXCR anew, one entry per CDR3 protein. The sample holds a few hundred thousand distinct CDR3 sequences, about two fifths seen once. What was sequenced was peripheral blood or thyroid tissue (not recorded which). Receptors originate from an adult man with Graves' hyperthyroidism.

This clonotype was recorded many times. The gene calls are TRBV5-8 and TRBJ1-2; a possible D gene is TRBD1 (6 bases). Germline V gives CDR1 SGHTS, CDR2 YDEGEE. Trimming stripped 2 bases from V and 8 bases from J, with 16 bases between. The CDR3 is made up of 14 amino acids. CDR3 bases: TGTGCCAGCAGCTTTAACAGGGAAGTGAGGGGCTACACCTTC. Protein: CASSFNREVRGYTF. Full variable domain (missing parts from reference TRBV5-8 and TRBJ1-2): EAGVTQSPTHLIKTRGQQATLRCSPISGHTSVYWYQQALGLGLQFLLWYDEGEERNRGNFPPRFSGRQFPNYSSELNVNALELEDSALYLCASSFNREVRGYTFGSGTRLTVV.

Ten or more counts support this clonotype. V and J are TRBV10-3 and TRBJ2-5; 11 bases match TRBD2. The CDR3 contains 16 residues. V was clipped by 3 bases and J by 4 bases; unmatched bases: 7. In germline, CDR1 is ENHRY, CDR2 SYGVKD. In DNA, the CDR3 is TGTGCCATCAGTGATCTGGGACTAGCGGTAGGAGAGACCCAGTACTTC. Residues: CAISDLGLAVGETQYF.

This clonotype appeared many times. The rearrangement links TRBV6-6 to TRBJ1-2; D gene ambiguous. The CDR3 is 14 amino acids. V was pared by 1 base and J by 4 bases, with 10 bases between. CDR1 and CDR2 from the germline V gene are MNHNY and SVGAGI (reference sequence). The CDR3 region has the DNA TGTGCCAGCAGTTACTACCCGGGATCCTATGGCTACACCTTC. Residues: CASSYYPGSYGYTF.

For this clonotype: Since the CDR3 does not end with the conserved phenylalanine or tryptophan, this likely comes from a read error. This chain links TRBV29-1 with TRBJ1-5, with D maybe TRBD1 (5 bases). The CDR3 has 13 amino acids. CDR1 is SQVTM and CDR2 is ANQGSEA in the germline V gene. V lost 6 bases and J lost 8, with 17 bases in between. CDR3 sequence reads: CSVWDGQKEPQHL. CDR3 DNA sequence: TGCAGCGTATGGGACGGGCAAAAGGAGCCCCAGCATCTT.

The chain joins TRBV10-3 to TRBJ2-6; no clear D. The CDR3 runs to 15 residues. From germline, CDR1 is ENHRY and CDR2 SYGVKD. With 3 bases removed from V and 4 bases from J, the gap between germline ends came to 10 bases. The CDR3 DNA reads as TGTGCCATCAGTGAAGGTCATCGCGGGGCCAACGTCCTGACTTTC. It is translated as CAISEGHRGANVLTF.

This clonotype was picked up many times. The J gene is TRBJ1-4, the V gene TRBV6-6, with D perhaps matching TRBD1 (5 bases). V dropped 0 bases and J dropped 3 bases, with 8 bases sitting between them. Germline CDR1 MNHNY, CDR2 SVGAGI (reference sequence). The CDR3 consists of 15 residues. CDR3 region: CASSYSLGPNEKLFF. The DNA for the CDR3 is TGTGCCAGCAGTTACTCGTTGGGGCCTAATGAAAAACTGTTTTTT.

Points on this clonotype: Since no conserved phenylalanine or tryptophan closes the CDR3, a read error is the likely cause. No DNA is shown, since the ends of the CDR3 on it are uncertain; the CDR3 is the one TCRdb lists. The rearrangement links TRBV15 to TRBJ1-1; TRBD1, as called in the table, went unchecked against the DNA. With termini counted, the CDR3 has 14 amino acids. Germline-derived CDR1 and CDR2 are LNHNV and YYDKDF (reference sequence). CDR3 in amino acids: CATSRGQGADEQFS.

This clonotype came up a few times. A much larger clonotype is one base distant, so this may be a read error. The rearrangement uses TRBV19 and TRBJ2-7; 7 bases align to TRBD1. This CDR3 has 11 amino acids. CDR1 is LNHDA and CDR2 is SQIVND in the germline V gene (reference sequence). CDR3 residues: CASGTAYEQCF. CDR3 DNA: TGTGCCAGCGGGACAGCCTACGAGCAGTGCTTC.

The rearrangement uses TRBV7-9 and TRBJ2-5; D perhaps matches TRBD2 (6 bases). The end of the DNA aligns better with TRBJ2-1, so the J call may be wrong. CDR3 length: 15 amino acids. Germline V gene data show CDR1 as SEHNR and CDR2 as FQNEAQ (reference sequence). The DNA of the CDR3 is TGTGCCAGCAGACGGGGACTGCGCAACCAAGGGACCCAGTTCTTC. This gives the protein CASRRGLRNQGTQFF.